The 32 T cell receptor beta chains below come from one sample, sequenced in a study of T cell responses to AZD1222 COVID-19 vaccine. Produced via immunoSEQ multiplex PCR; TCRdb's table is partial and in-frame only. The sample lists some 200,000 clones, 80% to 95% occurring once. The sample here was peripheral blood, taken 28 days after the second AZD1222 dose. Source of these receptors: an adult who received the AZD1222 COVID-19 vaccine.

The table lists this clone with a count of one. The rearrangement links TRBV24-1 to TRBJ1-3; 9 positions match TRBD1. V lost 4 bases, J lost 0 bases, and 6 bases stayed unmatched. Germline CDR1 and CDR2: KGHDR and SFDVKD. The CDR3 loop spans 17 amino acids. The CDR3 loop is CATSDSRGQGSGNTIYF. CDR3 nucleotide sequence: TGTGCCACCAGTGACTCCAGGGGACAGGGCTCTGGAAACACCATATATTTT.

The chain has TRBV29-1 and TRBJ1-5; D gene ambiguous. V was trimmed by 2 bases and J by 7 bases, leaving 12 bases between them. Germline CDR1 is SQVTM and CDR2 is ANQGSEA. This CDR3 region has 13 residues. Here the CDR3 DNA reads TGCAGCGTTGAATCCGTGACGGGGCAGCCCCAGCATTTT. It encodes CSVESVTGQPQHF.

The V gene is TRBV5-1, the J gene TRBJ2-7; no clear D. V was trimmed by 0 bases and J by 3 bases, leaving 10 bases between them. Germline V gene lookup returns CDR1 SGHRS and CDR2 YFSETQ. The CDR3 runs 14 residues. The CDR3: CASSLADTNYEQYF. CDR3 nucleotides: TGCGCCAGCAGCTTGGCCGACACTAACTACGAGCAGTACTTC.

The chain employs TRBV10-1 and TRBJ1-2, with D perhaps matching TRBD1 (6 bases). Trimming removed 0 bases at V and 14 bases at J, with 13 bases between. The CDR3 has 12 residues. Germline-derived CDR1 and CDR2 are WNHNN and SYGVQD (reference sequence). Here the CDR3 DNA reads TGCGCCAGCAGTGAGTCGGACAGAGTAAAAACCTTC. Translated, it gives CASSESDRVKTF.

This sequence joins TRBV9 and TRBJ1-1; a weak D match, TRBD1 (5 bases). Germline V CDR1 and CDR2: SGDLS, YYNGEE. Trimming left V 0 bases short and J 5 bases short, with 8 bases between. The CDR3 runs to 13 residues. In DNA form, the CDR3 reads TGTGCCAGCAGCGTAGATTCAGGGACTGAAGCTTTCTTT. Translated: CASSVDSGTEAFF.

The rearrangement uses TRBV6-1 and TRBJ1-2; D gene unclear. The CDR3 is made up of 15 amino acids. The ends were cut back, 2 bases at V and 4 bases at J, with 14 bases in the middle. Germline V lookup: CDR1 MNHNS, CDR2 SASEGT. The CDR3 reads CASSENPSHPYGYTF. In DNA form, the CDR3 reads TGTGCCAGCAGTGAAAACCCGAGTCACCCCTATGGCTACACCTTC.

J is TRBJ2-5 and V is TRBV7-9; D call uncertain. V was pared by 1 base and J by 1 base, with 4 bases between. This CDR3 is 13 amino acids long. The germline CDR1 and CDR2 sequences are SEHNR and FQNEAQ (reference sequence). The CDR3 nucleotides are TGTGCCAGCAGCTTAGGCAGCCAAGAGACCCAGTACTTC. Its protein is CASSLGSQETQYF.

CDR3 DNA sequence: TGTGCCAGCAGCCAAGCGGGACCTTCGGGTGAGCAGTTCTTC. Translation: CASSQAGPSGEQFF. This chain links TRBV3-1 (or the pseudogene TRBV3-2) with TRBJ2-1; perhaps D is TRBD1 or TRBD2 (5 bases each). V was trimmed by 1 base and J by 9 bases, leaving 13 bases between them. Germline V lookup: CDR1 LGHDT, CDR2 YNNKEL (reference sequence). This CDR3 contains 14 residues.

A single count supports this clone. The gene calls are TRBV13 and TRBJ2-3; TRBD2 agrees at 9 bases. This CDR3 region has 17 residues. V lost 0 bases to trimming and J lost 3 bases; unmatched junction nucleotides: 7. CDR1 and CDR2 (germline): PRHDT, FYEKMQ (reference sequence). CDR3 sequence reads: CASSLGLAGFGTDTQYF. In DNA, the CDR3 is TGTGCCAGCAGCTTAGGGCTAGCGGGGTTTGGGACAGATACGCAGTATTTT. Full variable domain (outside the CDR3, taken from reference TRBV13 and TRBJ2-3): AAGVIQSPRHLIKEKRETATLKCYPIPRHDTVYWYQQGPGQDPQFLISFYEKMQSDKGSIPDRFSAQQFSDYHSELNMSSLELGDSALYFCASSLGLAGFGTDTQYFGPGTRLTVL.

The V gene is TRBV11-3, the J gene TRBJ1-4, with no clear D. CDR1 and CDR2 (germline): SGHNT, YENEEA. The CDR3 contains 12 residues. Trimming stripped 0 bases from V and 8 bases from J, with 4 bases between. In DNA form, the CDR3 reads TGTGCCAGCAGCTTAGAGGGAGAAAAACTGTTTTTT. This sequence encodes CASSLEGEKLFF.

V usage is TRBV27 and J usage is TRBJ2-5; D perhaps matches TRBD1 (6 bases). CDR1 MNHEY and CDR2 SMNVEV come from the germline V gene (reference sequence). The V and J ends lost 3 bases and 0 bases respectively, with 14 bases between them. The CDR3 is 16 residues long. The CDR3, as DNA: TGTGCCAGCAGTTTGGGACACGGATCGTACCAAGAGACCCAGTACTTC. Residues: CASSLGHGSYQETQYF.

CDR3 sequence (DNA): TGTGCCAGCACCCTTCTGGGCTATGGCTACACCTTC. Translated, it gives CASTLLGYGYTF. The chain employs TRBV28 and TRBJ1-2, with D unclear. This CDR3 has 12 amino acids. Germline V CDR1 and CDR2: MDHEN, SYDVKM. V was clipped by 7 bases and J by 4 bases, with 10 bases between them.

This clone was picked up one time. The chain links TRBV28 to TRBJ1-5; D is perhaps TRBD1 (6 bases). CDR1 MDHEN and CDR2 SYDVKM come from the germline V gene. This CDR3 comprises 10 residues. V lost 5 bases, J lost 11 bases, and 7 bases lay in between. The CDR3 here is CASSQGTQHF. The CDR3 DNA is TGTGCCAGCAGTCAGGGGACCCAGCATTTT.

CDR3 DNA: TGTGCCAGCACCCCGGCCGGCCGCTATGGCTACACCTTC. Protein sequence: CASTPAGRYGYTF. V gene TRBV6-5 combines with J gene TRBJ1-2; D not certain. The CDR3 consists of 13 residues. Trimming cost V 7 bases and J 4 bases, with 13 bases left between them. Germline V gene data show CDR1 as MNHEY and CDR2 as SVGAGI.

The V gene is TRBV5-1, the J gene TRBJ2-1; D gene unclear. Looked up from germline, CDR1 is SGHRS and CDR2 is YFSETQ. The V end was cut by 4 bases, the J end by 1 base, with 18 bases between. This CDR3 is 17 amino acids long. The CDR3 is CASSERRRTLSYNEQFF. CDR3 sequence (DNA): TGCGCCAGCAGCGAACGACGACGGACCCTTTCCTACAATGAGCAGTTCTTC.

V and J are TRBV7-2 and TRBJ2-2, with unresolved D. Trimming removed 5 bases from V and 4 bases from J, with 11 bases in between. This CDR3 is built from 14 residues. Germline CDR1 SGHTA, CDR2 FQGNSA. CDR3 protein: CASSRDIGTGELFF. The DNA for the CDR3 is TGTGCCAGCAGCAGAGACATTGGCACCGGGGAGCTGTTTTTT.

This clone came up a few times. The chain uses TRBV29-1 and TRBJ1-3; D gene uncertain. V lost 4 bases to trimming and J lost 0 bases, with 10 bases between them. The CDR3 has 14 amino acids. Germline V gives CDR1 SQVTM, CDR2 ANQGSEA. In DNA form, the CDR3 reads TGCAGCGTTGCGACCGTTTACTCTGGAAACACCATATATTTT. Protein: CSVATVYSGNTIYF. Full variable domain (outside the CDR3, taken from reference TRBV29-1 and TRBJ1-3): SAVISQKPSRDICQRGTSLTIQCQVDSQVTMMFWYRQQPGQSLTLIATANQGSEATYESGFVIDKFPISRPNLTFSTLTVSNMSPEDSSIYLCSVATVYSGNTIYFGEGSWLTVV.

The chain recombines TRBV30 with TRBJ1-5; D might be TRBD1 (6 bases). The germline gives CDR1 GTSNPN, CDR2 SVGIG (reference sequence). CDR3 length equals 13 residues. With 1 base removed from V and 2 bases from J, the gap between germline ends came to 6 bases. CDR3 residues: CAWSDRGNQPQHF. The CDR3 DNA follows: TGTGCCTGGAGTGACAGGGGCAATCAGCCCCAGCATTTT.

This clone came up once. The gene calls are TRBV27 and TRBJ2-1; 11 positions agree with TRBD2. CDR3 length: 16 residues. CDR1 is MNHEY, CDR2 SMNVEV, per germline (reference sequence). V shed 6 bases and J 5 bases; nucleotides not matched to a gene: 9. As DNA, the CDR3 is TGTGCCAGCAGCTCCTCTCTAGCGGGGGGTAACAATGAGCAGTTCTTC. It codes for CASSSSLAGGNNEQFF.

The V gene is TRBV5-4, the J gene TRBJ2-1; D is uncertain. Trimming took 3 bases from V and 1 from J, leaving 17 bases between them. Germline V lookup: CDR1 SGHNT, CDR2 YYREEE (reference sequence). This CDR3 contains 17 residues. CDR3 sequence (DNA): TGTGCCAGCAGCTCGGTTAGAGGCCCGTATTCCTACAATGAGCAGTTCTTC. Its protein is CASSSVRGPYSYNEQFF.

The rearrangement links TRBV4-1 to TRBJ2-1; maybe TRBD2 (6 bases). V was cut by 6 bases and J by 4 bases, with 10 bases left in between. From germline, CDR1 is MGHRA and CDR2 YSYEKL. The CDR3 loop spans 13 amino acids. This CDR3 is CASSSSGYNEQFF. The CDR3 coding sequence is TGCGCCAGCAGTTCCAGCGGGTACAATGAGCAGTTCTTC.

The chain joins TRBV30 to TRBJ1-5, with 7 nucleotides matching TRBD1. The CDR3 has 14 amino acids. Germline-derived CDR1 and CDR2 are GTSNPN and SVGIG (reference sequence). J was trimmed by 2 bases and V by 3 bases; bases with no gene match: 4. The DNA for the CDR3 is TGTGCCTGGAGCCACAGGGGTGGCAATCAGCCCCAGCATTTT. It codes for CAWSHRGGNQPQHF.

The chain's CDR3 is CASSPHRTTEAFF. The CDR3 nucleotides read TGTGCCAGCAGCCCTCACCGGACCACTGAAGCTTTCTTT. The V and J genes are TRBV9 and TRBJ1-1; no reliable D call. This CDR3 is built from 13 residues. V dropped 4 bases and J dropped 4 bases, with 11 bases sitting between them. Germline CDR1 is SGDLS and CDR2 is YYNGEE.

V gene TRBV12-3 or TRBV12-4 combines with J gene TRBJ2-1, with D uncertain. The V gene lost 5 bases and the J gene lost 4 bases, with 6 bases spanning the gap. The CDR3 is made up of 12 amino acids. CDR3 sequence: CASSGDYNEQFF. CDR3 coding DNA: TGTGCCAGCAGTGGGGATTACAATGAGCAGTTCTTC.

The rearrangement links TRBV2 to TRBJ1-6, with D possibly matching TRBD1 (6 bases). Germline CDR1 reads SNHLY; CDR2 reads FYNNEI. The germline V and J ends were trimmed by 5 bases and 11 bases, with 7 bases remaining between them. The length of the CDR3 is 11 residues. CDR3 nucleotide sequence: TGTGCCAGCAGTCGGGGGCCACCCCTCCACTTT. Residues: CASSRGPPLHF.

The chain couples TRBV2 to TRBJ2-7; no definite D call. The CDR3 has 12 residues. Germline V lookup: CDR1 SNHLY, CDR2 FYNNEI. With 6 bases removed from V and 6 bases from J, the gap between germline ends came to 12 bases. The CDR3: CASRGLSGEQYF. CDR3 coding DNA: TGTGCCAGCAGAGGTCTTTCGGGCGAGCAGTACTTC.

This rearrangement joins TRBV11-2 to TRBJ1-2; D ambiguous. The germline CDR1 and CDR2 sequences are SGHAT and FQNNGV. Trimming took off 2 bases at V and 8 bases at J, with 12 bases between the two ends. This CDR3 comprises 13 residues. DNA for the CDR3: TGTGCCAGCAGCTTAAGTGGTACGGCGGGCTACACCTTC. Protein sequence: CASSLSGTAGYTF. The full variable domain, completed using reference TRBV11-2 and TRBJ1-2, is EAGVAQSPRYKIIEKRQSVAFWCNPISGHATLYWYQQILGQGPKLLIQFQNNGVVDDSQLPKDRFSAERLKGVDSTLKIQPAKLEDSAVYLCASSLSGTAGYTFGSGTRLTVV.

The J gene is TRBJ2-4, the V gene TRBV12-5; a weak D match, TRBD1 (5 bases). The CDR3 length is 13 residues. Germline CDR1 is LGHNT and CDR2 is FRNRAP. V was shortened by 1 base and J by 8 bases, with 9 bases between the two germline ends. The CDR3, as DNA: TGTGCTAGTGGTTTGGCAGGGTTACACATTCAGTACTTC. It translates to CASGLAGLHIQYF.

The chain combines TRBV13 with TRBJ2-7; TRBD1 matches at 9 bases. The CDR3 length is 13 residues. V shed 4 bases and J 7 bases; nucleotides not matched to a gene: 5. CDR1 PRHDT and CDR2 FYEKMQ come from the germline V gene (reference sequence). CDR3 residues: CASSSQGAGEQYF. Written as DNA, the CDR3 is TGTGCCAGCAGCTCACAGGGGGCAGGGGAGCAGTACTTC. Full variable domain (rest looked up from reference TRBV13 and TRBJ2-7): AAGVIQSPRHLIKEKRETATLKCYPIPRHDTVYWYQQGPGQDPQFLISFYEKMQSDKGSIPDRFSAQQFSDYHSELNMSSLELGDSALYFCASSSQGAGEQYFGPGTRLTVT.

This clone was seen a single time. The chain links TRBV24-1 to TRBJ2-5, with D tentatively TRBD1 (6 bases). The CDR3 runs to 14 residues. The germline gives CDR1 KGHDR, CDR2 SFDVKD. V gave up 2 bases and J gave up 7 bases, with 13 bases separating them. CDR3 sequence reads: CATSDWTVTGTQYF. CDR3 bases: TGTGCCACCAGTGATTGGACAGTAACGGGGACCCAGTACTTC.

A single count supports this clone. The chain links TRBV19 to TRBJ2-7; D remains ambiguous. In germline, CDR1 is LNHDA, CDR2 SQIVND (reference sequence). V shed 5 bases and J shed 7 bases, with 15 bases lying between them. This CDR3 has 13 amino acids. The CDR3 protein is CASSARLGNEQYF. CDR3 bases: TGTGCCAGTAGTGCCCGATTGGGGAATGAGCAGTACTTC.

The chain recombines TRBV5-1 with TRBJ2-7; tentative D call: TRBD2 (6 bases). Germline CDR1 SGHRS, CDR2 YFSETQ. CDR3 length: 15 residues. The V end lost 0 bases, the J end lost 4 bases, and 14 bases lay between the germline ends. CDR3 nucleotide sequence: TGCGCCAGCAGCTTGGGGCGGGACTCCGATTACGAGCAGTACTTC. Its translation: CASSLGRDSDYEQYF. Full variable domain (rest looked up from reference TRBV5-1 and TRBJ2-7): KAGVTQTPRYLIKTRGQQVTLSCSPISGHRSVSWYQQTPGQGLQFLFEYFSETQRNKGNFPGRFSGRQFSNSRSEMNVSTLELGDSALYLCASSLGRDSDYEQYFGPGTRLTVT.